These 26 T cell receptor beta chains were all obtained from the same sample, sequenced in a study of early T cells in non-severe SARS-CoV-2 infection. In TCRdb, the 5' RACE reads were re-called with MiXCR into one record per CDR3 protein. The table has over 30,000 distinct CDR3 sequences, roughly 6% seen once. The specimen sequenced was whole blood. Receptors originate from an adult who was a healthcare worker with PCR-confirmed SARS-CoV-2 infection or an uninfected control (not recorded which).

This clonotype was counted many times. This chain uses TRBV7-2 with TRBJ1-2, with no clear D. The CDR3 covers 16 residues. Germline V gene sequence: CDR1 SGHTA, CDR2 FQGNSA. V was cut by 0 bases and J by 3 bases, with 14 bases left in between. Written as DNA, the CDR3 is TGTGCCAGCAGCTTAGCCACAGCATGGCAAGACTATGGCTACACCTTC. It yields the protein CASSLATAWQDYGYTF.

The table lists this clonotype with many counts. CDR3 bases: TGTGCCAGCAGCCGACAGGGAATGAACACTGAAGCTTTCTTT. It is translated as CASSRQGMNTEAFF. The chain couples TRBV7-2 to TRBJ1-1; 7 bases map to TRBD1. Trimming cost V 5 bases and J 0 bases; bases outside gene matches: 3. The CDR3 runs 14 residues. The germline V gene encodes CDR1 SGHTA and CDR2 FQGNSA.

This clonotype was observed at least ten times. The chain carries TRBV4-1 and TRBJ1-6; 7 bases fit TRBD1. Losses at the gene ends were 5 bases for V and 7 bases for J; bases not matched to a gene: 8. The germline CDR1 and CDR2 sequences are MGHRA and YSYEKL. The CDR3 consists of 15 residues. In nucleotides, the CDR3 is TGCGCCAGCAGCTCCCCAGGGGGGGGGAATTCACCCCTCCACTTT. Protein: CASSSPGGGNSPLHF.

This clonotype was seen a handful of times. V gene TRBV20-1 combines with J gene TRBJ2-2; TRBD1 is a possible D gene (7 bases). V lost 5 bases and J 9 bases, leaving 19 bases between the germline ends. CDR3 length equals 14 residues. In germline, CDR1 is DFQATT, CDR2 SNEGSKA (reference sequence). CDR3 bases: TGCAGTGCTGAGCAGACAGCAGGGGGGCGGGAGCTGTTTTTT. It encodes CSAEQTAGGRELFF.

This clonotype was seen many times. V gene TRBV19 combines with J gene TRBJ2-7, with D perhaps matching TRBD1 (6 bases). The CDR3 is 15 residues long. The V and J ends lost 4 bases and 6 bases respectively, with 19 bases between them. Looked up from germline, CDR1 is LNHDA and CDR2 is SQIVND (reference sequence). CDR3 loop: CASSTTGTRGSEQYF. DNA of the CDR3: TGTGCCAGTAGTACAACCGGGACACGGGGCTCCGAGCAGTACTTC.

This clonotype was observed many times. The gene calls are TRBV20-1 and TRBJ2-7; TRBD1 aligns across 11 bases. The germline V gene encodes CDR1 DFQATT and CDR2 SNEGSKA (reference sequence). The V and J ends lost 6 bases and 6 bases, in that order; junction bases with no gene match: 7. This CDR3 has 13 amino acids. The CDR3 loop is CSAVDRGLVEQYF. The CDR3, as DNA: TGCAGTGCCGTGGACAGGGGGCTTGTCGAGCAGTACTTC.

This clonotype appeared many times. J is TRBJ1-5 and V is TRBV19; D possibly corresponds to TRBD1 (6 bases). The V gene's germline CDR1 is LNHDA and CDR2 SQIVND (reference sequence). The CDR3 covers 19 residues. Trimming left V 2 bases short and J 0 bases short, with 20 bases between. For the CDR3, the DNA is TGTGCCAGTAGTATACGGTTGGCAGGGGCGCTTTATAGCAATCAGCCCCAGCATTTT. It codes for CASSIRLAGALYSNQPQHF.

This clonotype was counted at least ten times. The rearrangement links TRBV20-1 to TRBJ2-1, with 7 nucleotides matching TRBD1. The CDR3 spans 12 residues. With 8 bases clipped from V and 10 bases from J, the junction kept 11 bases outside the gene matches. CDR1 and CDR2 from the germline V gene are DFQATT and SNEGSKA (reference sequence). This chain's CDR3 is CSTRQGSIEQFF. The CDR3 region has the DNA TGCAGTACGAGACAGGGATCGATAGAGCAGTTCTTC.

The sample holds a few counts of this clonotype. The CDR3 sequence is CASSQGGDRGRQPQHF. The CDR3 bases are TGTGCCAGCAGCCAAGGAGGTGACAGGGGGAGGCAGCCCCAGCATTTT. This chain links TRBV3-1 with TRBJ1-5; 9 bases fit TRBD1. The J segment lost 7 bases and the V segment lost 1 base, leaving 8 bases of the junction unmatched. The CDR3 extends over 16 amino acids. Germline values: CDR1 LGHDT, CDR2 YNNKEL (reference sequence).

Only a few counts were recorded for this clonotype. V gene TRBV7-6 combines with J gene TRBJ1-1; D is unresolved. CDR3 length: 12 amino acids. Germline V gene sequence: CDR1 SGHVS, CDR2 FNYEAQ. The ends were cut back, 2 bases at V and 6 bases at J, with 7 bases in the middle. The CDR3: CASSLTQSEAFF. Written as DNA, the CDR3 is TGTGCCAGCAGCTTAACACAGTCTGAAGCTTTCTTT.

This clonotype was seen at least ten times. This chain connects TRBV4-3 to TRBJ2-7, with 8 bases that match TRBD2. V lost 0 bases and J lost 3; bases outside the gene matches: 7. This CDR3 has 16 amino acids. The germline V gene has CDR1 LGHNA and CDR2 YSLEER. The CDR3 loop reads CASSQDLSGGVYEQYF. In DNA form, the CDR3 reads TGCGCCAGCAGCCAAGATCTGAGCGGGGGCGTCTACGAGCAGTACTTC.

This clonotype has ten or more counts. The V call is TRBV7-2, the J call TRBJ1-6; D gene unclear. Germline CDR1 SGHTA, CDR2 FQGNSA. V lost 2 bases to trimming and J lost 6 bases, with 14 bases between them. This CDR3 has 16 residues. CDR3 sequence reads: CASSLWGFGLNSPLHF. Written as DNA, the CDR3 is TGTGCCAGCAGCTTATGGGGTTTCGGCCTTAATTCACCCCTCCACTTT.

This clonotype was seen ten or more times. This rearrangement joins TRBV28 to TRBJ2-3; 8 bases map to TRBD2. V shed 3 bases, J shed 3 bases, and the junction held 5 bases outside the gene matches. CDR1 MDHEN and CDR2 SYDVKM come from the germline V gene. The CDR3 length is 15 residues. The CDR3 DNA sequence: TGTGCCAGCAGTTTGAGCGGGGGAAGAACAGATACGCAGTATTTT. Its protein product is CASSLSGGRTDTQYF.

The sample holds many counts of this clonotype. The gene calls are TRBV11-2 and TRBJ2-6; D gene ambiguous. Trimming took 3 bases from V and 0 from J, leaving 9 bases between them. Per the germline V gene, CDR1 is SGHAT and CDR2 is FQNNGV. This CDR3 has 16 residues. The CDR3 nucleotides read TGTGCCAGCAGCTTGGAGAGATTCTCTGGGGCCAACGTCCTGACTTTC. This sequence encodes CASSLERFSGANVLTF.

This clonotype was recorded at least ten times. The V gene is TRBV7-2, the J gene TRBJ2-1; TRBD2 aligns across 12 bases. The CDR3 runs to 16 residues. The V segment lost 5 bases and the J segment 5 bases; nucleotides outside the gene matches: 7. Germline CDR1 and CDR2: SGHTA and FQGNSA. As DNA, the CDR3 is TGTGCCAGCAGCCCCGGACTAGCGGGGAGGCACAATGAGCAGTTCTTC. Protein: CASSPGLAGRHNEQFF.

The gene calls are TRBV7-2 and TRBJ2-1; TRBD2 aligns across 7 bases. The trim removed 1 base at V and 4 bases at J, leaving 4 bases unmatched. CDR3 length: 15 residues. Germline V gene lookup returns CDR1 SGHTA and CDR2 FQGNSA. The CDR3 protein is CASSLDRGGYNEQFF. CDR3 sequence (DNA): TGTGCCAGCAGCTTAGATCGGGGAGGGTACAATGAGCAGTTCTTC.

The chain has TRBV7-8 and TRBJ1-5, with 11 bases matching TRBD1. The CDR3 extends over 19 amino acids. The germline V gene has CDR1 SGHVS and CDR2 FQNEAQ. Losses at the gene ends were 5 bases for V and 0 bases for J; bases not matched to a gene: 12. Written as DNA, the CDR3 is TGTGCCAGCAGCCAACCCAGGACAGGGGGCTCCTTTAGCAATCAGCCCCAGCATTTT. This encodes CASSQPRTGGSFSNQPQHF.

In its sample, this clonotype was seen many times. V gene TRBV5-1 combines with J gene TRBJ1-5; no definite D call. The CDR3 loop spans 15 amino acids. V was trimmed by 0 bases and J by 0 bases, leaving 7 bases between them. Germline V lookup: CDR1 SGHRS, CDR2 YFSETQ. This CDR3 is CASSLVPSSNQPQHF. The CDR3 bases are TGCGCCAGCAGCTTGGTCCCTAGTAGCAATCAGCCCCAGCATTTT.

The CDR3 spells CASSLTDRGVPYEQYF. The CDR3 nucleotides are TGTGCCAGCAGCCTAACCGACAGGGGAGTTCCCTACGAGCAGTACTTC. The rearrangement uses TRBV7-8 and TRBJ2-7; 8 nucleotides line up with TRBD1. The CDR3 is made up of 16 amino acids. Germline trimming cut 5 bases from V and 2 bases from J; bases unmatched to any gene: 11. Germline lookup yields CDR1 SGHVS and CDR2 FQNEAQ.

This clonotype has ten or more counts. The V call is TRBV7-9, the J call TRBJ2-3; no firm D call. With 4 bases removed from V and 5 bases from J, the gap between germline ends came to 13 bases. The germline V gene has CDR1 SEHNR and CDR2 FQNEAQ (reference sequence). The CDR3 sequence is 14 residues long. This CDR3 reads CASSSWTFRDTQYF. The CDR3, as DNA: TGTGCCAGCAGCTCCTGGACCTTTAGAGATACGCAGTATTTT.

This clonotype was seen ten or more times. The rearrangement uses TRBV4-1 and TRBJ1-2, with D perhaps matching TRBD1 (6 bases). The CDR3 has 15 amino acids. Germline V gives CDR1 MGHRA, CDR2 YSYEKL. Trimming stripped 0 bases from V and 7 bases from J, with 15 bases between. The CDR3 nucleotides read TGCGCCAGCAGCCAAGATCAGGGGCTCCATACTGGCTACACCTTC. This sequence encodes CASSQDQGLHTGYTF.

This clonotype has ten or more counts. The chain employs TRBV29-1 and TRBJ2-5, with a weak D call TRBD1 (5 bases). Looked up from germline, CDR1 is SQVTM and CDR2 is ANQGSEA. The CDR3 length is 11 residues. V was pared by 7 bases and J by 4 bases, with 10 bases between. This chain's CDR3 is CSGSGSETQYF. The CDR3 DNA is TGCAGCGGGTCAGGGTCAGAGACCCAGTACTTC.

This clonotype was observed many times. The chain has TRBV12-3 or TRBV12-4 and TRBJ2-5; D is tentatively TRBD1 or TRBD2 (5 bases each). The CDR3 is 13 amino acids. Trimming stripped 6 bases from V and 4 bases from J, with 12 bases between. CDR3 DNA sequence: TGTGCCAGCAGACGGGGACGGCCAGAGACCCAGTACTTC. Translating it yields CASRRGRPETQYF.

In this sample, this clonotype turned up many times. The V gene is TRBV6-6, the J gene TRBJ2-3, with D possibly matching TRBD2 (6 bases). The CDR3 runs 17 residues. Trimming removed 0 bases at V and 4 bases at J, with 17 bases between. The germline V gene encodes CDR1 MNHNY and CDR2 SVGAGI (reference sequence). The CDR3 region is CASSYSGRDPSPDTQYF. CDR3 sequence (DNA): TGTGCCAGCAGTTACTCTGGGCGGGACCCCTCCCCAGATACGCAGTATTTT.

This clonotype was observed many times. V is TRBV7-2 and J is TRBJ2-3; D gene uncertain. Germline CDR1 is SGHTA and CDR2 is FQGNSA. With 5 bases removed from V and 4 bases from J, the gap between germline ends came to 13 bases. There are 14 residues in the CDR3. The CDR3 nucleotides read TGTGCCAGCAGCCCCGGTGGTAGTCCAGATACGCAGTATTTT. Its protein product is CASSPGGSPDTQYF.

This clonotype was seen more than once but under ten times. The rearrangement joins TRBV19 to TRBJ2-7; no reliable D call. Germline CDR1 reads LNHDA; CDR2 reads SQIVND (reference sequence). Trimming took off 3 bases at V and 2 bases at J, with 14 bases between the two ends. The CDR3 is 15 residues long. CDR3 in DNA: TGTGCCAGTAGTATCTCGCCCCGAGGACCCTACGAGCAGTACTTC. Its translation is CASSISPRGPYEQYF.